Listed below are T cell receptor beta chains from one sample, sequenced in a study of molecular identifiers for immune sequencing clone quantification. TCRdb reprocessed the PCR reads with MiXCR, giving one entry per CDR3 protein. The profile covers about 330,000 distinct CDR3 sequences, with roughly a quarter appearing a single time and approximately 0.74% taken by the ten largest. The sequenced sample consisted of naive CD8+ T cells from blood, with Jurkat cell RNA spiked in. All receptors derive from a human donor in good health. Some libraries in this study had Jurkat cell RNA spiked in. Each CDR3 is given with its conserved first and last residue. D genes are given only for firm matches. Size tells how often a clone was seen (once, few, many) or the class of an expanded clone, and some rows leave it out.

cdr3_length	d_call	clone_size	v_call	j_call	cdr3_aa	cdr3_nt
17	TRBD1	NA	TRBV6-5	TRBJ1-1	CASSPRTGALALTEAFF	TGTGCCAGCAGTCCTAGAACAGGGGCCCTCGCTTTAACTGAAGCTTTCTTT
14	NA	NA	TRBV21-1	TRBJ2-7	CASSIGPLPYEQYF	TGTGCCAGCAGCATAGGGCCTCTCCCCTACGAGCAGTACTTC
14	TRBD1	NA	TRBV6-1	TRBJ2-4	CASSEWTGGVIQYF	TGTGCCAGCAGTGAATGGACAGGGGGGGTCATTCAGTACTTC
15	TRBD1	few	TRBV7-9	TRBJ1-2	CASSLGGGIGYGYTF	TGTGCCAGCAGCTTAGGAGGGGGCATTGGCTATGGCTACACCTTC
16	NA	NA	TRBV6-5	TRBJ2-2	CASSGVGDSFPGELFF	TGTGCCAGCAGTGGTGTGGGGGATTCGTTTCCCGGGGAGCTGTTTTTT
16	TRBD1	few	TRBV5-6	TRBJ1-5	CASSSRQGAFNQPQHF	TGTGCCAGCAGCTCCAGACAGGGGGCCTTCAATCAGCCCCAGCATTTT
11	NA	NA	TRBV29-1	TRBJ2-1	CSVESSLEQFF	TGCAGCGTTGAGAGTTCGTTGGAGCAGTTCTTC
14	NA	NA	TRBV6-5	TRBJ1-1	CVSSYGGPNTEAFF	TGTGTCAGCAGTTACGGGGGACCGAACACTGAAGCTTTCTTT
16	TRBD2	NA	TRBV29-1	TRBJ2-7	CSVLGLAGDLSYEQYF	TGCAGCGTGCTCGGACTAGCGGGAGACCTCTCCTACGAGCAGTACTTC
16	NA	many	TRBV28	TRBJ1-4	CASSDDLLGVNEKLFF	TGTGCCAGCAGCGATGACCTACTTGGGGTCAATGAAAAACTGTTTTTT
17	TRBD2	NA	TRBV13	TRBJ2-3	CASSWAHLAGSTDTQYF	TGTGCCAGCAGCTGGGCCCACCTAGCGGGGAGCACAGATACGCAGTATTTT
15	TRBD1	few	TRBV13	TRBJ2-7	CASSTDRGISYEQYF	TGTGCCAGCAGCACCGACAGGGGAATTTCCTACGAGCAGTACTTC
14	TRBD2	NA	TRBV7-2	TRBJ2-5	CASSLTSGSAPQYF	TGTGCCAGCAGCTTGACTAGCGGGAGTGCGCCCCAGTACTTC
13	NA	many	TRBV7-9	TRBJ2-3	CASSFPYTDTQYF	TGTGCCAGCAGCTTCCCATACACAGATACGCAGTATTTT
17	NA	few	TRBV20-1	TRBJ1-6	CSARDHAFLVSNSPLHF	TGCAGTGCTAGAGATCACGCGTTTTTGGTGTCTAACTCACCCCTCCACTTT
17	NA	many	TRBV7-9	TRBJ2-3	CASSYWPAGPSTDTQYF	TGTGCCAGCAGCTATTGGCCGGCGGGGCCTAGCACAGATACGCAGTATTTT
14	TRBD2	many	TRBV9	TRBJ2-1	CASSVAGRAHEQFF	TGTGCCAGCAGCGTAGCTGGGAGGGCACATGAGCAGTTCTTC
20	TRBD2	NA	TRBV4-3	TRBJ2-1	CASSPSWLTSGGATYNEQFF	TGCGCCAGCAGCCCCTCATGGCTGACTAGCGGGGGGGCCACCTACAATGAGCAGTTCTTC
13	NA	few	TRBV12-5	TRBJ2-7	CASGFGGGDEQYF	TGTGCTAGTGGATTCGGGGGTGGCGACGAGCAGTACTTC
15	NA	many	TRBV29-1	TRBJ2-7	CSVLTPDTPGYEQYF	TGCAGCGTTTTGACCCCGGACACACCGGGATACGAGCAGTACTTC
16	TRBD2	NA	TRBV3-1	TRBJ2-3	CASSQDMAGGLDTQYF	TGTGCCAGCAGCCAAGATATGGCGGGGGGCCTAGATACGCAGTATTTT
17	NA	many	TRBV4-2	TRBJ2-7	CASSQVGAAGTYYEQYF	TGTGCCAGCAGCCAGGTGGGGGCGGCGGGGACTTACTACGAGCAGTACTTC
14	TRBD2	many	TRBV29-1	TRBJ2-5	CSVGLAGFQETQYF	TGCAGCGTTGGACTAGCGGGATTCCAAGAGACCCAGTACTTC
15	NA	NA	TRBV7-8	TRBJ2-5	CASSVDARLQETQYF	TGTGCCAGCAGCGTCGACGCGAGACTCCAAGAGACCCAGTACTTC
20	TRBD1	few	TRBV7-9	TRBJ2-5	CASSLVAGTGPKYVKETQYF	TGTGCCAGCAGCTTAGTTGCGGGGACAGGGCCCAAATACGTCAAAGAGACCCAGTACTTC
14	NA	many	TRBV4-1	TRBJ1-6	CASSQRRANSPLHF	TGCGCCAGCAGCCAACGGAGGGCTAATTCACCCCTCCACTTT
14	NA	many	TRBV29-1	TRBJ2-3	CSADGRLYTDTQYF	TGCAGCGCGGATGGGAGACTCTACACAGATACGCAGTATTTT
14	TRBD1	NA	TRBV12-3/TRBV12-4	TRBJ2-1	CASSLGDRGYEQFF	TGTGCCAGCAGTTTAGGGGACAGGGGCTATGAGCAGTTCTTC
16	TRBD1	NA	TRBV6-5	TRBJ1-6	CASSGYGTGSNSPLHF	TGTGCCAGCAGCGGCTACGGGACAGGGTCAAATTCACCCCTCCACTTT
16	TRBD2	many	TRBV29-1	TRBJ2-3	CSVEGRTSGITDTQYF	TGCAGCGTTGAAGGGAGGACTAGCGGGATCACAGATACGCAGTATTTT
17	TRBD2	NA	TRBV7-3	TRBJ2-2	CASSSWTSGSVGGELLF	TGTGCCAGCAGCTCCTGGACTAGCGGGAGCGTCGGCGGGGAGCTGCTTTTT
16	TRBD1	NA	TRBV4-3	TRBJ2-2	CASSQVDRGGTGELFF	TGCGCCAGCAGCCAAGTGGACAGGGGAGGCACCGGGGAGCTGTTTTTT
15	NA	many	TRBV6-5	TRBJ1-6	CASNYGQHNNSPLHF	TGTGCCAGCAATTATGGACAGCACAATAATTCACCCCTCCACTTT
14	TRBD2	many	TRBV28	TRBJ2-3	CASSSGAGADTQYF	TGTGCCAGCAGCAGCGGGGCGGGAGCAGATACGCAGTATTTT
16	NA	NA	TRBV3-1	TRBJ2-1	CASSQGPDFSYNEQFF	TGTGCCAGCAGCCAAGGTCCCGATTTCTCCTACAATGAGCAGTTCTTC
15	NA	NA	TRBV7-9	TRBJ2-5	CASSFQGSSTETQYF	TGTGCCAGCAGCTTCCAGGGTTCCAGCACGGAGACCCAGTACTTC
17	TRBD1	few	TRBV27	TRBJ2-1	CASSFPQPGTGRNEQFF	TGTGCCAGCAGTTTCCCCCAGCCGGGGACAGGGAGGAATGAGCAGTTCTTC
14	NA	many	TRBV6-1	TRBJ1-5	CASSDQQDNQPQHF	TGTGCCAGCAGTGACCAGCAGGACAATCAGCCCCAGCATTTT
16	NA	few	TRBV20-1	TRBJ2-3	CSARGSSTTSTDTQYF	TGCAGTGCTAGAGGTTCCAGCACTACTAGCACAGATACGCAGTATTTT
15	NA	NA	TRBV30	TRBJ2-1	CAWSVPPSSYNEQFF	TGTGCCTGGAGTGTACCCCCGAGCTCCTACAATGAGCAGTTCTTC
14	TRBD2	NA	TRBV30	TRBJ2-1	CASTSGTSYNEQFF	TGTGCCTCCACTAGCGGGACCTCCTACAATGAGCAGTTCTTC
18	NA	NA	TRBV7-6	TRBJ2-1	CASSLVSARNRSYNEQFF	TGTGCCAGCAGCTTAGTATCCGCCCGGAACCGCTCCTACAATGAGCAGTTCTTC
17	NA	NA	TRBV2	TRBJ1-5	CASSRHKDRRGNQPQHF	TGTGCCAGCAGCCGCCATAAAGACAGGAGAGGCAATCAGCCCCAGCATTTT
14	TRBD1	many	TRBV5-6	TRBJ1-1	CASSYPGGRDEAFF	TGTGCCAGCAGCTACCCAGGGGGACGGGATGAAGCTTTCTTT
18	TRBD2	NA	TRBV20-1	TRBJ2-3	CSASSGREGPLGTDTQYF	TGCAGTGCTTCCTCAGGGCGGGAGGGCCCTTTGGGGACAGATACGCAGTATTTT
17	NA	NA	TRBV7-2	TRBJ2-7	CASSLDPHRRSSYKQYF	TGTGCCAGCAGCTTAGACCCGCACCGCAGGAGCTCCTACAAACAGTACTTC
17	NA	many	TRBV7-2	TRBJ2-5	CASSLRFGVQPQETQYF	TGTGCCAGCAGCTTACGGTTTGGCGTCCAACCCCAAGAGACCCAGTACTTC
14	NA	NA	TRBV5-5	TRBJ1-1	CASSLAQGYGEAFF	TGTGCCAGCAGCTTGGCCCAGGGATACGGTGAAGCTTTCTTT
14	NA	once	TRBV10-3	TRBJ2-5	CATNGAGAQETQYF	TGTGCCACAAATGGGGCCGGGGCCCAAGAGACCCAGTACTTC
15	NA	NA	TRBV30	TRBJ2-2	CAWRVMGSNTGELFF	TGTGCCTGGAGGGTAATGGGGAGTAACACCGGGGAGCTGTTTTTT